This T cell receptor beta chain was retrieved from a study of blood T cells in healthy people across ages. This CDR3 spans 14 amino acids. The germline V gene has CDR1 LGHDT and CDR2 YNNKEL (reference sequence). V gave up 3 bases and J gave up 8 bases; unmatched junction bases: 7. Study-level results: More naive CD4+ cells and higher diversity were found in long-lived than in aged donors.

A second PCR, run for about 6 to 11 cycles, used a sample-barcoded 5' primer plus a J-beta primer mix. TCRdb analysed the 5' RACE reads with MiXCR anew, one entry per CDR3 protein. The data show around 1.5 million distinct CDR3 sequences, with about 35% seen just once and approximately 10% held by the top ten. This clonotype was seen at least ten times. Its antigen remains unknown. Source material: blood. The source is a woman aged 25 to 39 in good health. The chain joins TRBV3-1 to TRBJ1-2; 9 nucleotides line up with TRBD1. This CDR3 reads CASSQTGTGYGYTF. The CDR3 bases are TGTGCCAGCAGCCAGACCGGGACAGGGTACGGCTACACCTTC.